The 11 T cell receptor beta chains below all came from one sample that was sequenced in a study of blood T cell repertoires in COVID-19 (dated by TCRdb to the early 2020s). Library preparation was by the immunoSEQ multiplex PCR assay. This is the immuneACCESS table as TCRdb keeps it, with only in-frame sequences that have V and J called. A part of the clones is gone; compared with another copy, unresolved V genes explain less than half, and the rest is unexplained. This sample comprises roughly 130,000 clones, about 89% of them detected only once. The top ten hold approximately 3.3% of the sample. Material: peripheral blood. These receptor sequences come from a woman in her sixties with acute or convalescent COVID-19.

This clone was observed a few times. The rearrangement links TRBV19 to TRBJ1-5; D unresolved. V lost 6 bases to trimming and J lost 2 bases, with 14 bases between them. The CDR3 has 15 amino acids. In germline, CDR1 is LNHDA, CDR2 SQIVND (reference sequence). The CDR3 loop is CASRPTGSGNQPQHF. CDR3 bases: TGTGCCAGTAGGCCCACGGGGAGCGGCAATCAGCCCCAGCATTTT.

This chain links TRBV5-1 with TRBJ2-5; 8 bases map to TRBD1. V shed 4 bases, J shed 5 bases, and the junction held 10 bases outside the gene matches. The germline V gene encodes CDR1 SGHRS and CDR2 YFSETQ. CDR3 length equals 15 residues. Written as DNA, the CDR3 is TGCGCCAGCAGCCCCCAGCAGGGGGCTCGGGAGACCCAGTACTTC. Translation: CASSPQQGARETQYF.

V gene TRBV30 combines with J gene TRBJ2-5, with a possible D match to TRBD2 (6 bases). The germline V and J ends were trimmed by 4 bases and 0 bases, with 15 bases remaining between them. Germline CDR1 GTSNPN, CDR2 SVGIG (reference sequence). This CDR3 region has 15 residues. The CDR3 loop reads CAWTQAGWYQETQYF. The CDR3 DNA reads TGTGCCTGGACCCAAGCGGGCTGGTACCAAGAGACCCAGTACTTC. The variable domain in full, completed from reference TRBV30 and TRBJ2-5, reads SQTIHQWPATLVQPVGSPLSLECTVEGTSNPNLYWYRQAAGRGLQLLFYSVGIGQISSEVPQNLSASRPQDRQFILSSKKLLLSDSGFYLCAWTQAGWYQETQYFGPGTRLLVL.

The chain employs TRBV14 and TRBJ2-1, with TRBD1 matching 10 bases. This CDR3 has 14 amino acids. The V gene end was trimmed by 5 bases and the J gene end by 8 bases; junction bases not matched to a gene: 6. CDR1 and CDR2 from the germline V gene are SGHDN and FVKESK. CDR3 DNA sequence: TGTGCCAGCAGCGAGGACAGGGGGTTCTATGAGCAGTTCTTC. Its protein product is CASSEDRGFYEQFF. The variable domain in full, with the rest retrieved from reference TRBV14 and TRBJ2-1, is EAGVTQFPSHSVIEKGQTVTLRCDPISGHDNLYWYRRVMGKEIKFLLHFVKESKQDESGMPNNRFLAERTGGTYSTLKVQPAELEDSGVYFCASSEDRGFYEQFFGPGTRLTVL.

This rearrangement joins TRBV7-9 to TRBJ1-6; D not certain. The V end lost 5 bases, the J end lost 14 bases, and 19 bases lay between the germline ends. CDR3 length: 14 amino acids. Germline V CDR1 and CDR2: SEHNR, FQNEAQ (reference sequence). DNA of the CDR3: TGTGCCAGCAGCACCGACGGAGCGATACGGTCCCTCCACTTT. Translation gives CASSTDGAIRSLHF.

This chain connects TRBV9 to TRBJ2-1; D unclear. The CDR3 sequence is 15 residues long. V gave up 0 bases and J gave up 2 bases, with 9 bases separating them. The germline V gene encodes CDR1 SGDLS and CDR2 YYNGEE. The CDR3 sequence: CASSVAGPTYNEQFF. Written as DNA, the CDR3 is TGTGCCAGCAGCGTAGCAGGCCCGACCTACAATGAGCAGTTCTTC.

V is TRBV28 and J is TRBJ2-7; 10 bases match TRBD1. Germline CDR1 and CDR2: MDHEN and SYDVKM. With 6 bases clipped from V and 6 bases from J, the junction kept 8 bases outside the gene matches. CDR3 length: 14 amino acids. The CDR3 sequence is CASSLTGGGLEQYF. Written as DNA, the CDR3 is TGTGCCAGCAGCCTGACAGGGGGCGGCCTCGAGCAGTACTTC.

This clone was detected only a few times. The chain uses TRBV30 and TRBJ2-3; D is perhaps TRBD2 (6 bases). CDR3 length: 14 amino acids. Trimming removed 8 bases from V and 2 bases from J, with 17 bases in between. The germline V gene has CDR1 GTSNPN and CDR2 SVGIG (reference sequence). The CDR3 here is CAGRASAFTDTQYF. The CDR3 coding sequence is TGTGCCGGAAGGGCTAGCGCTTTCACAGATACGCAGTATTTT.

The chain uses TRBV9 and TRBJ2-1, with 8 positions matching TRBD2. This CDR3 has 15 amino acids. The V and J ends lost 4 bases and 7 bases, in that order; junction bases with no gene match: 10. CDR1 is SGDLS and CDR2 is YYNGEE in the germline V gene. CDR3 DNA: TGTGCCAGCAGCAGAGGACTAGCTTCTGGGAATGAGCAGTTCTTC. It translates to CASSRGLASGNEQFF.

This chain links TRBV28 with TRBJ1-2; D unresolved. V shed 5 bases and J shed 8 bases, with 12 bases lying between them. Germline CDR1 is MDHEN and CDR2 is SYDVKM. The CDR3 consists of 12 residues. CDR3 coding DNA: TGTGCCAGCAGTCACAGATCCGTGGGCTACACCTTC. Translating gives CASSHRSVGYTF.

This clone was seen a single time. This chain links TRBV5-1 with TRBJ2-3, with a tentative D call TRBD2 (6 bases). There are 15 residues in the CDR3. Germline values: CDR1 SGHRS, CDR2 YFSETQ. Trimming left V 3 bases short and J 0 bases short, with 11 bases between. Here the CDR3 reads CASSSGLSSTDTQYF. The DNA of the CDR3 is TGCGCCAGCAGCTCGGGACTGTCTAGCACAGATACGCAGTATTTT.